This TCR beta chain was observed in a study of T cell responses to AZD1222 COVID-19 vaccine. Study context: It was second doses at about 4 or about 12 weeks that were pooled.

General study findings and limits: Nearly half of unique spike-specific TCRs reportedly avoided B.1.351 and B.1.1.7 mutated regions. Only 6 or 7 individuals given AZD1222 were seropositive at baseline. An increase in Spike-specific TCR breadth and depth was observed after two AZD1222 doses.

This clone showed up just a few times. No antigen is known for it. The V gene end was trimmed by 2 bases and the J gene end by 7 bases; junction bases not matched to a gene: 3. The V gene's germline CDR1 is SGHTA and CDR2 FQGTGA. CDR3 size: 15 residues. Here immunoSEQ multiplex PCR was the method, and the copy in TCRdb shows in-frame clones only, minus some. Of some 150,000 clones listed, 90% are singletons. This chain uses TRBV7-3 with TRBJ2-1, with 12 bases matching TRBD2. The TCR was taken from an adult in good health. The input for sequencing was peripheral blood, taken on day 0 of AZD1222 vaccination. CDR3 protein: CASSLGLAGGNEQFF. The CDR3 DNA reads as TGTGCCAGCAGCTTAGGTCTAGCGGGGGGGAATGAGCAGTTCTTC. The whole variable domain, filled in from reference TRBV7-3 and TRBJ2-1, reads GAGVSQTPSNKVTEKGKYVELRCDPISGHTALYWYRQSLGQGPEFLIYFQGTGAADDSGLPNDRFFAVRPEGSVSTLKIQRTERGDSAVYLCASSLGLAGGNEQFFGPGTRLTVL.